What follows are 28 T cell receptor beta chains derived from one specimen sequenced in a study of Graves' ophthalmopathy and Graves' hyperthyroidism. Amplification of the TCR beta CDR3 regions used RNA transcripts (as template). RT-PCR was first run with HTBI primers, then multiplex PCR in a second round. TCRdb reanalysed the multiplex PCR reads using MiXCR and keeps one entry per CDR3 protein. The data contain about 390,000 distinct CDR3 sequences, about 18% of them seen just once; the ten biggest clones take up approximately 2.4%. Sequencing was done on a sample of peripheral blood. Receptors were obtained from an adult woman with stable Graves' hyperthyroidism.

This clonotype was observed at least ten times. This chain uses TRBV5-1 with TRBJ2-6; D is ambiguous. The CDR3 length is 16 residues. Trimming stripped 0 bases from V and 1 base from J, with 8 bases between. The germline CDR1 and CDR2 sequences are SGHRS and YFSETQ. CDR3 nucleotide sequence: TGCGCCAGCAGCTTGGTGGGCATTTCTGGGGCCAACGTCCTGACTTTC. It is translated as CASSLVGISGANVLTF.

This clonotype was picked up many times. The rearrangement links TRBV20-1 to TRBJ1-1, with D perhaps TRBD1 (6 bases). The CDR3 has 13 amino acids. Trimming left V 3 bases short and J 6 bases short, with 14 bases between. CDR1 is DFQATT and CDR2 is SNEGSKA in the germline V gene (reference sequence). Written as DNA, the CDR3 is TGCAGTGCTAGTACAGGGACAAGGTCTGAAGCTTTCTTT. Translation gives CSASTGTRSEAFF.

This clonotype was detected only once. V is TRBV20-1 and J is TRBJ2-5; 8 positions match TRBD1. V was clipped by 6 bases and J by 0 bases; unmatched bases: 9. Germline CDR1 is DFQATT and CDR2 is SNEGSKA (reference sequence). The CDR3 sequence is 15 residues long. The CDR3 region is CSARTGPPYQETQYF. The CDR3 coding sequence is TGCAGTGCCCGGACAGGGCCTCCGTACCAAGAGACCCAGTACTTC.

In this sample, this clonotype turned up many times. The chain uses TRBV10-3 and TRBJ1-2; weak D call: TRBD1 (6 bases). The germline V and J ends were trimmed by 3 bases and 12 bases, with 20 bases remaining between them. The CDR3 is made up of 14 amino acids. In germline, CDR1 is ENHRY, CDR2 SYGVKD. The CDR3 protein is CAISDQGRPFYHTF. In DNA, the CDR3 is TGTGCCATCAGTGATCAGGGGCGCCCTTTTTATCACACCTTC.

This clonotype was detected ten times or more. The J gene is TRBJ2-2, the V gene TRBV25-1; 10 bases are a match to TRBD2. Germline lookup yields CDR1 MGHDK and CDR2 SYGVNS. The CDR3 runs 16 residues. The ends lost 3 bases at V and 7 bases at J; junction bases unmatched: 8. The DNA for the CDR3 is TGTGCCAGCAGTGAGGTTAGCGGGAGGACGGTCGGGGAGCTGTTTTTT. Protein product: CASSEVSGRTVGELFF.

In this sample, this clonotype turned up many times. The chain combines TRBV6-4 with TRBJ1-1; possibly TRBD1 for D (5 bases). In germline, CDR1 is MRHNA, CDR2 SNTAGT. Deletions cut 6 bases from V and 3 bases from J, with 14 bases between. CDR3 length equals 14 residues. The CDR3 here is CASRADSVDTEAFF. The CDR3 region has the DNA TGTGCCAGCAGGGCCGACAGTGTCGACACTGAAGCTTTCTTT.

Many counts were recorded for this clonotype. This chain links TRBV15 with TRBJ1-5, with a weak D call TRBD1 (6 bases). The CDR3 loop spans 14 amino acids. V was cut by 4 bases and J by 0 bases, with 7 bases left in between. Germline CDR1 and CDR2: LNHNV and YYDKDF (reference sequence). CDR3 nucleotides: TGTGCCACCAGCATGGACAGTAGCAATCAGCCCCAGCATTTT. This translates into CATSMDSSNQPQHF.

This sequence joins TRBV6-1 and TRBJ1-2, with a possible D match to TRBD1 (6 bases). V lost 5 bases, J lost 3 bases, and 13 bases lay in between. This CDR3 is built from 14 residues. Germline V lookup: CDR1 MNHNS, CDR2 SASEGT. CDR3 DNA sequence: TGTGCCAGCAGTCCCAGGACAGCACACTATGGCTACACCTTC. This translates into CASSPRTAHYGYTF.

This clonotype was detected many times. The chain links TRBV12-5 to TRBJ1-5, with 9 bases fitting TRBD1. The CDR3 is 21 residues long. V shed 0 bases and J 2 bases; nucleotides not matched to a gene: 17. Germline CDR1 and CDR2: LGHNT and FRNRAP. Written as DNA, the CDR3 is TGTGCTAGTGGTTTGGTAATTAAGGGACAGGGTGCCGGTTATGGCAATCAGCCCCAGCATTTT. Residues: CASGLVIKGQGAGYGNQPQHF.

At least ten counts were recorded for this clonotype. The rearrangement links TRBV29-1 to TRBJ2-2; 8 bases agree with TRBD1. The V segment lost 7 bases and the J segment 1 base; nucleotides outside the gene matches: 8. Germline assignment: CDR1 SQVTM and CDR2 ANQGSEA. The CDR3 has 15 residues. The CDR3 DNA reads TGCAGCGCCACCCCGGACAGGGAGAACACCGGGGAGCTGTTTTTT. It is translated as CSATPDRENTGELFF.

This chain connects TRBV6-1 to TRBJ1-2, with D tentatively TRBD1 (6 bases). The CDR3 length is 16 residues. Germline-derived CDR1 and CDR2 are MNHNS and SASEGT. V lost 6 bases to trimming and J lost 2 bases, with 19 bases between them. CDR3 loop: CASSAWTAYVNYGYTF. The CDR3 DNA reads as TGTGCCAGCAGCGCCTGGACAGCATACGTAAACTATGGCTACACCTTC.

Note on this clonotype: This may be a read error, as it is one base from a much larger clone. The chain recombines TRBV4-1 with TRBJ1-1; the D gene is possibly TRBD1 (6 bases). The germline V gene encodes CDR1 MGHRA and CDR2 YSYEKL. CDR3 length: 13 residues. The CDR3 DNA follows: TGCGCCAGCCGACTGGGGGCGAACACTGAAGCTTGCTTT. Its protein is CASRLGANTEACF.

This clonotype came up many times. J is TRBJ2-7 and V is TRBV5-6; 8 bases agree with TRBD2. V gave up 4 bases and J gave up 7 bases; unmatched junction bases: 10. There are 14 residues in the CDR3. Germline loops: CDR1 SGHDT, CDR2 YYEEEE. As DNA, the CDR3 is TGTGCCAGCAGCCCACCGGGAGGGTCGGGGGAGCAGTACTTC. It yields the protein CASSPPGGSGEQYF.

This clonotype was seen repeatedly, ten times or more. One end of the junction varies from germline; a read error may be responsible. The chain recombines TRBV5-1 with TRBJ2-5, with D possibly matching TRBD1 (5 bases). This CDR3 region has 14 residues. The germline CDR1 and CDR2 sequences are SGHRS and YFSETQ. The CDR3 region has the DNA TGTGCCAGCAGTCTCCAGGGCGACCAAGAGACCCAGTACTTC. It codes for CASSLQGDQETQYF. Combining the CDR3 with reference TRBV5-1 and TRBJ2-5 gives the whole variable domain KAGVTQTPRYLIKTRGQQVTLSCSPISGHRSVSWYQQTPGQGLQFLFEYFSETQRNKGNFPGRFSGRQFSNSRSEMNVSTLELGDSALYLCASSLQGDQETQYFGPGTRLLVL.

As concerns this clonotype: Likely a read error: the CDR3 ends without its conserved phenylalanine or tryptophan. This chain connects TRBV30 to TRBJ1-5; no definite D call. Deletions cut 1 base from V and 1 base from J, with 11 bases between. This CDR3 is built from 15 residues. Germline V gives CDR1 GTSNPN, CDR2 SVGIG (reference sequence). CDR3 coding DNA: TGTGCCTGGAGTGGGAACCCTCCGAGCAATCAGCCCCAGCATTAT. This gives the protein CAWSGNPPSNQPQHY.

The sample holds many counts of this clonotype. The chain is built from TRBV28 and TRBJ2-5; no reliable D call. Trimming took off 5 bases at V and 4 bases at J, with 8 bases between the two ends. Germline CDR1 reads MDHEN; CDR2 reads SYDVKM. CDR3 length: 12 amino acids. This CDR3 reads CASSPLLETQYF. DNA of the CDR3: TGTGCCAGCAGTCCCCTCCTAGAGACCCAGTACTTC.

This clonotype was detected many times. The V and J genes are TRBV7-9 and TRBJ2-4; maybe TRBD1 (5 bases). Germline loops: CDR1 SEHNR, CDR2 FQNEAQ (reference sequence). This CDR3 spans 14 amino acids. Trimming left V 1 base short and J 7 bases short, with 11 bases between. DNA for the CDR3: TGTGCCAGCAGCTTAGAAGGGGAATGGAACATTCAGTACTTC. The encoded protein is CASSLEGEWNIQYF.

This clonotype was recorded at least ten times. The V gene is TRBV10-2, the J gene TRBJ2-7; D not certain. Germline CDR1 reads WSHSY; CDR2 reads SAAADI. The CDR3 contains 15 residues. V was cut by 1 base and J by 0 bases, with 10 bases left in between. The CDR3 nucleotides are TGCGCCAGCAGTGAGTTGGCTCTTAGCTCCTACGAGCAGTACTTC. Translating it yields CASSELALSSYEQYF.

This clonotype was observed many times. The rearrangement links TRBV12-3 or TRBV12-4 to TRBJ2-5; 7 bases agree with TRBD1. The CDR3 covers 14 residues. V lost 7 bases to trimming and J lost 6 bases; unmatched junction nucleotides: 11. The CDR3 here is CASTTGQAGQTQYF. The CDR3, as DNA: TGTGCCAGCACTACAGGACAGGCTGGACAGACCCAGTACTTC.

The J gene is TRBJ1-2, the V gene TRBV12-3 or TRBV12-4, with a weak D call TRBD1 (5 bases). Trimming took 5 bases from V and 4 from J, leaving 14 bases between them. The CDR3 runs to 14 residues. The chain's CDR3 is CASSRDRYSYGYTF. As DNA, the CDR3 is TGTGCCAGCAGTAGGGACCGCTACTCCTATGGCTACACCTTC.

This clonotype has at least ten counts. The J gene is TRBJ1-1, the V gene TRBV5-1; D is unresolved. V lost 5 bases and J 1 base, leaving 3 bases between the germline ends. The CDR3 loop spans 11 amino acids. The germline V gene encodes CDR1 SGHRS and CDR2 YFSETQ. CDR3 protein: CASRTNTEAFF. The CDR3 nucleotides are TGCGCCAGCAGGACGAACACTGAAGCTTTCTTT.

This clonotype was seen many times. The chain is built from TRBV28 and TRBJ2-7, with 13 bases identical to TRBD2. J was trimmed by 5 bases and V by 10 bases; bases with no gene match: 11. The germline V gene encodes CDR1 MDHEN and CDR2 SYDVKM. CDR3 length: 15 residues. CDR3 residues: CATDEGLAGSHEQYF. Written as DNA, the CDR3 is TGTGCCACGGACGAGGGACTAGCGGGATCCCACGAGCAGTACTTC.

Concerning this clonotype itself: A much larger clone sits a single nucleotide away, making a read error possible. The chain links TRBV10-2 to TRBJ2-2; 7 positions match TRBD1. Germline V CDR1 and CDR2: WSHSY, SAAADI. CDR3 size: 15 residues. Written as DNA, the CDR3 is TGCGCCAGCACCAGACAGGGAGCGAACACCTGGGAGCTGTTTTTT. Amino acid sequence: CASTRQGANTWELFF.

This clonotype was seen many times. The chain combines TRBV13 with TRBJ2-7; no definite D call. In germline, CDR1 is PRHDT, CDR2 FYEKMQ (reference sequence). V was clipped by 4 bases and J by 7 bases, with 14 bases between them. The CDR3 loop spans 13 amino acids. The CDR3 here is CASSSGRSGEQYF. In DNA form, the CDR3 reads TGTGCCAGCAGCTCAGGACGGTCCGGGGAGCAGTACTTC.

This clonotype was observed many times. This sequence joins TRBV6-1 and TRBJ1-5; D not resolved. Germline-derived CDR1 and CDR2 are MNHNS and SASEGT. The CDR3 has 11 residues. V was clipped by 1 base and J by 9 bases, with 4 bases between them. The CDR3 is CASSEVGPQHF. CDR3 nucleotides: TGTGCCAGCAGTGAAGTTGGGCCCCAGCATTTT.

This chain's CDR3 is CAWSRVRTSGWGTGEQYF. CDR3 bases: TGTGCCTGGAGTAGGGTTCGGACTAGCGGCTGGGGAACCGGCGAGCAGTACTTC. The chain links TRBV30 to TRBJ2-7, with TRBD2 matching over 10 bases. CDR1 and CDR2 (germline): GTSNPN, SVGIG (reference sequence). The trim removed 2 bases at V and 6 bases at J, leaving 19 bases unmatched. This CDR3 contains 18 residues.

This clonotype was counted many times. This sequence joins TRBV10-3 and TRBJ1-1; 7 bases align to TRBD1. The CDR3 covers 13 residues. Looked up from germline, CDR1 is ENHRY and CDR2 is SYGVKD. V shed 7 bases and J 3 bases; nucleotides not matched to a gene: 5. CDR3 sequence: CAIKTGVDTEAFF. In DNA, the CDR3 is TGTGCCATCAAAACAGGGGTGGACACTGAAGCTTTCTTT.

This clonotype was counted ten times or more. This chain uses TRBV6-4 with TRBJ1-5; D uncertain. V was cut by 4 bases and J by 7 bases, with 5 bases left in between. The CDR3 extends over 11 amino acids. Germline CDR1 MRHNA, CDR2 SNTAGT. The CDR3: CASSGAQPQHF. The CDR3 DNA is TGTGCCAGCAGTGGGGCACAGCCCCAGCATTTT.